This entry features one T cell receptor beta chain sequence. Antigen specificity is unknown. Deletions cut 1 base from V and 1 base from J, with 14 bases between. The length of the CDR3 is 18 residues. CDR1 LGHNA and CDR2 YSLEER come from the germline V gene. Primers: 60 Vbeta forward and 13 Jbeta reverse. Sequenced by immunoSEQ multiplex PCR; TCRdb stores in-frame clones only, minus some. This table holds around 76,000 clones. These data belong to a study of cytomegalovirus exposure and HLA in healthy donors. Study observations and caveats: When presence/absence was analysed, sequencing depth was taken to be roughly uniform across donors. A later analysis reported that several of the most significant clusters appeared to be linked to common viral pathogens, among them Epstein-Barr virus. Being productive about 90% or about 30% of the time was typical of most TCR beta V segments in an earlier analysis.

The rearrangement links TRBV4-3 to TRBJ2-6; D is ambiguous. Sequenced material: PBMCs. The sequence was obtained from a woman aged 55-70 years in good health and CMV-seronegative. The CDR3 nucleotides read TGCGCCAGCAGCCAAGGACTCGGCAGTCAGTCTGGGGCCAACGTCCTGACTTTC. Protein product: CASSQGLGSQSGANVLTF.